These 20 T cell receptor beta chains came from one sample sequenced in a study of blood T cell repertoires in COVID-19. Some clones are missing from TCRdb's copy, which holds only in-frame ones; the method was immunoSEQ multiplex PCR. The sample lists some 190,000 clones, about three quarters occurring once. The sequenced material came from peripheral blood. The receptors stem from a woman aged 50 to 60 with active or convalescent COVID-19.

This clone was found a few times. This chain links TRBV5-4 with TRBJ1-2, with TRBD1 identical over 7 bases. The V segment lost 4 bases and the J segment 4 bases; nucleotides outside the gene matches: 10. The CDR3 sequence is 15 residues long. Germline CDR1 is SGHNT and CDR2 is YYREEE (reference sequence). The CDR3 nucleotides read TGTGCCAGCAGCCGCCAACGAGACAGGGTCTATGGCTACACCTTC. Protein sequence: CASSRQRDRVYGYTF.

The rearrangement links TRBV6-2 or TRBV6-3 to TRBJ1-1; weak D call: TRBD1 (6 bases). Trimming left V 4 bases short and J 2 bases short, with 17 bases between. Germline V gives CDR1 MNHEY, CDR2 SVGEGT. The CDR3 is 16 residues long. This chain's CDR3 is CASSFSHGQRNTEAFF. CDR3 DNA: TGTGCCAGCAGTTTTTCTCACGGACAGAGAAACACTGAAGCTTTCTTT.

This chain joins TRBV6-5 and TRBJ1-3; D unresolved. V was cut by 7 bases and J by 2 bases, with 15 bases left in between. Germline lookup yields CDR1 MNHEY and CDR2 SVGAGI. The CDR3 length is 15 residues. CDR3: CASTPREGTGNTIYF. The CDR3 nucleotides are TGTGCCAGCACCCCAAGGGAGGGAACTGGAAACACCATATATTTT.

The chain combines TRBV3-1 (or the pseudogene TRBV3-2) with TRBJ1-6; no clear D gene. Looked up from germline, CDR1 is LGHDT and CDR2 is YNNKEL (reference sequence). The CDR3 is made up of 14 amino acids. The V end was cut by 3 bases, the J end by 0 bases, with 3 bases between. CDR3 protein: CASSQASYNSPLHF. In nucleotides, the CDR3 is TGTGCCAGCAGCCAGGCCTCCTATAATTCACCCCTCCACTTT.

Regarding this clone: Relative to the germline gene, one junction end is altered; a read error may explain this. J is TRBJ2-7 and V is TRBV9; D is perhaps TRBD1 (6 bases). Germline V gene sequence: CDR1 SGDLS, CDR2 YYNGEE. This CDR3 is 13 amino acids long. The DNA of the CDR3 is TGTGCCAGCAGCGCGGGACACTCCTACGGGCAGTACTTC. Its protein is CASSAGHSYGQYF. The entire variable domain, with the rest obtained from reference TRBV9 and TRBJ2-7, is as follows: DSGVTQTPKHLITATGQRVTLRCSPRSGDLSVYWYQQSLDQGLQFLIQYYNGEERAKGNILERFSAQQFPDLHSELNLSSLELGDSALYFCASSAGHSYGQYFGPGTRLTVT.

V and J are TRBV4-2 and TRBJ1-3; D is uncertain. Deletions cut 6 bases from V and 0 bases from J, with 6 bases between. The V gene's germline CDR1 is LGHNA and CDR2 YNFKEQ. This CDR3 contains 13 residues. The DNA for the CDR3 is TGTGCCAGCAGGCCGGGCTCTGGAAACACCATATATTTT. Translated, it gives CASRPGSGNTIYF.

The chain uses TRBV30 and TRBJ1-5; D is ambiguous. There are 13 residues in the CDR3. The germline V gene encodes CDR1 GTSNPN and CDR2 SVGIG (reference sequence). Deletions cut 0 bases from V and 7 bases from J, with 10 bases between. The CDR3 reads CAWSVGISQPQHF. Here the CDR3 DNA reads TGTGCCTGGAGTGTGGGCATCTCCCAGCCCCAGCATTTT.

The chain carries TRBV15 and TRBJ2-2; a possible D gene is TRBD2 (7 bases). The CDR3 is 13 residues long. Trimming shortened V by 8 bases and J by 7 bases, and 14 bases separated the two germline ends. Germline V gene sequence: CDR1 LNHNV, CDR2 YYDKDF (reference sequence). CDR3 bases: TGTGCCACCGGAGGGGGGGGAAACGGGGAGCTGTTTTTT. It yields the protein CATGGGGNGELFF. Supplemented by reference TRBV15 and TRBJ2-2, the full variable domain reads DAMVIQNPRYQVTQFGKPVTLSCSQTLNHNVMYWYQQKSSQAPKLLFHYYDKDFNNEADTPDNFQSRRPNTSFCFLDIRSPGLGDTAMYLCATGGGGNGELFFGEGSRLTVL.

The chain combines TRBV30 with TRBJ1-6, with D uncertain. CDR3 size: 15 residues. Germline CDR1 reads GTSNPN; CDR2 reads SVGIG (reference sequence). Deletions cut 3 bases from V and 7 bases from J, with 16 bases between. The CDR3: CAWSAGGIENSPLHF. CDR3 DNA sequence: TGTGCCTGGAGCGCCGGAGGAATTGAAAATTCACCCCTCCACTTT. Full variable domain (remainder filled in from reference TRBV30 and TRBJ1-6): SQTIHQWPATLVQPVGSPLSLECTVEGTSNPNLYWYRQAAGRGLQLLFYSVGIGQISSEVPQNLSASRPQDRQFILSSKKLLLSDSGFYLCAWSAGGIENSPLHFGNGTRLTVT.

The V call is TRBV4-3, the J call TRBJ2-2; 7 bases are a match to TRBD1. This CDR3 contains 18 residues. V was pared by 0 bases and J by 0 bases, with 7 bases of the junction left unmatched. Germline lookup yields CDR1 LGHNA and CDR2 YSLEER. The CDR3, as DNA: TGCGCCAGCAGCCAAGAGGGACAGATGCAGCCGAACACCGGGGAGCTGTTTTTT. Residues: CASSQEGQMQPNTGELFF.

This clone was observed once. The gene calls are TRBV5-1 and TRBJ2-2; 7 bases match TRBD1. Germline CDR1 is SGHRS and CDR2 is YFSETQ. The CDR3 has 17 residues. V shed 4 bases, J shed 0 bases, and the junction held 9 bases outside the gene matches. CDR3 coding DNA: TGCGCCAGCAGCCCGATAGGGACAGCCGCGAACACCGGGGAGCTGTTTTTT. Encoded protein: CASSPIGTAANTGELFF.

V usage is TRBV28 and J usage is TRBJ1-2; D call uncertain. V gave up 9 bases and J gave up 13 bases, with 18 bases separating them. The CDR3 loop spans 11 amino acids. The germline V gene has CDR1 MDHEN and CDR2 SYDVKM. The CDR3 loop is CASPGPGEGTF. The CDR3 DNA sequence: TGTGCCAGTCCAGGACCGGGAGAGGGCACCTTC.

The CDR3 protein is CASTLLGTGGADTQYF. The CDR3 region has the DNA TGCGCCAGCACTCTGCTCGGGACAGGGGGCGCAGATACGCAGTATTTT. The rearrangement joins TRBV5-1 to TRBJ2-3; 12 nucleotides line up with TRBD1. The CDR3 length is 16 residues. Germline values: CDR1 SGHRS, CDR2 YFSETQ. V lost 6 bases and J lost 4; bases outside the gene matches: 9.

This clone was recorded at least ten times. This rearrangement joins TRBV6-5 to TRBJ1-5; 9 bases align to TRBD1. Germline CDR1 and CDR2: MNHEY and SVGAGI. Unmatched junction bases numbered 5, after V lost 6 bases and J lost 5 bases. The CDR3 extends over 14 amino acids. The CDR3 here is CASRPTGGYQPQHF. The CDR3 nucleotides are TGTGCCAGCAGGCCTACAGGGGGCTATCAGCCCCAGCATTTT.

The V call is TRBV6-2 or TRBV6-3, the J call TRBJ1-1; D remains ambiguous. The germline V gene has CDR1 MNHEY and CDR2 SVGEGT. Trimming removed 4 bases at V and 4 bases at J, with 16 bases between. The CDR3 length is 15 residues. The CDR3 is CASSSPRVGSTEAFF. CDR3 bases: TGTGCCAGCAGTTCCCCCCGCGTCGGGAGCACTGAAGCTTTCTTT.

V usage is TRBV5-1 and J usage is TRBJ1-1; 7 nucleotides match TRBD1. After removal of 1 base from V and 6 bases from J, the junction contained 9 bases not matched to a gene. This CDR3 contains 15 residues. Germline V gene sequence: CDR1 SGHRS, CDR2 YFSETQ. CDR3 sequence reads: CASSLIRDRSAEAFF. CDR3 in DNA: TGCGCCAGCAGCTTGATCCGGGACAGATCGGCTGAAGCTTTCTTT.

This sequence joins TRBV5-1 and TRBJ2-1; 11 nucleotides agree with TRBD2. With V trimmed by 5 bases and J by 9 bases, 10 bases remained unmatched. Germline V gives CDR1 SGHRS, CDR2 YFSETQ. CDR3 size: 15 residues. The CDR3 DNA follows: TGCGCCAGCAGTGTAACTAGCGGGAGACGGGGTGAGCAGTTCTTC. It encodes CASSVTSGRRGEQFF.

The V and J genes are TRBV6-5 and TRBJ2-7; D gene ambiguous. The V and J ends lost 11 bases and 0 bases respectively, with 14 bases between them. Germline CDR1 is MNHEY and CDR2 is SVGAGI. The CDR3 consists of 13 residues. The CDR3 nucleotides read TGTGCCGCGAAAAGAAGAGACTCCTACGAGCAGTACTTC. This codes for CAAKRRDSYEQYF.

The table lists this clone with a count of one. The CDR3 DNA follows: TGTGCCAGCTCGAAAAGACAGGGGATCTACGAGCAGTACTTC. Its translation is CASSKRQGIYEQYF. The chain recombines TRBV18 with TRBJ2-7; 8 nucleotides align to TRBD1. The CDR3 extends over 14 amino acids. CDR1 KGHSH and CDR2 LQKENI come from the germline V gene. V was pared by 6 bases and J by 3 bases, with 7 bases of the junction left unmatched.

CDR3 bases: TGCGCCAGCAGCCCCGAGGCAGGGGCTTTGAACACTGAAGCTTTCTTT. Translation gives CASSPEAGALNTEAFF. J is TRBJ1-1 and V is TRBV5-1, with D possibly being TRBD1 (6 bases). In germline, CDR1 is SGHRS, CDR2 YFSETQ. V dropped 4 bases and J dropped 0 bases, with 16 bases sitting between them. The CDR3 is 16 amino acids.